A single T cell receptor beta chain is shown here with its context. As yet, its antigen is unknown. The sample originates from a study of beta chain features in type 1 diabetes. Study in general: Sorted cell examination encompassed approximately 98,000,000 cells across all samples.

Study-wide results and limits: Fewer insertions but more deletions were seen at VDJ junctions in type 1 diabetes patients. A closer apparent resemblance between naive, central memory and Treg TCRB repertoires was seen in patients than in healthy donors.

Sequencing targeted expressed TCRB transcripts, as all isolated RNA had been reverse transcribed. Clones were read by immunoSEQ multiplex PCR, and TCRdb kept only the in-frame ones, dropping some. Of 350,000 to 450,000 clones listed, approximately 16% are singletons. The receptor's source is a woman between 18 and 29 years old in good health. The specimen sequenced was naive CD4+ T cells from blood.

CDR3 DNA: TGTGCCAGCAGCCAAAAGTCAACAGGGTCAACTGGGGCCAACGTCCTGACTTTC. Its translation is CASSQKSTGSTGANVLTF. V usage is TRBV4-2 and J usage is TRBJ2-6; possible D gene TRBD1, 6 bases. CDR3 length: 18 residues. The germline V gene encodes CDR1 LGHNA and CDR2 YNFKEQ. Trimming left V 2 bases short and J 2 bases short, with 16 bases between.